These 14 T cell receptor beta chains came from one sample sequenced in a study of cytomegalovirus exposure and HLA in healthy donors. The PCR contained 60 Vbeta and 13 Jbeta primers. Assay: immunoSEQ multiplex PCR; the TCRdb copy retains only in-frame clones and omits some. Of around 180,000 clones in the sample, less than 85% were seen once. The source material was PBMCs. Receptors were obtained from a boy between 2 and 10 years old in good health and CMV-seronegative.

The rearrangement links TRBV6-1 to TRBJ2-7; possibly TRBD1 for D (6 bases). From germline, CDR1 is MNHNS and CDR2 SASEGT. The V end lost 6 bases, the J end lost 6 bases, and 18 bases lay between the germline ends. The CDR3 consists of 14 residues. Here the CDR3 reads CASSQRQVLGEQYF. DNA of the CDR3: TGTGCCAGCAGCCAAAGACAGGTGTTGGGCGAGCAGTACTTC.

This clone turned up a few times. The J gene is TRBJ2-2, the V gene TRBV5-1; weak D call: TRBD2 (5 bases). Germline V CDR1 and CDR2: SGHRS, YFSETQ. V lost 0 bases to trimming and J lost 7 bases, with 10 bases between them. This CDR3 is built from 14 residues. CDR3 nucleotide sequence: TGCGCCAGCAGCTTGGGAGGGAGCGGCGGGGAGCTGTTTTTT. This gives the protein CASSLGGSGGELFF.

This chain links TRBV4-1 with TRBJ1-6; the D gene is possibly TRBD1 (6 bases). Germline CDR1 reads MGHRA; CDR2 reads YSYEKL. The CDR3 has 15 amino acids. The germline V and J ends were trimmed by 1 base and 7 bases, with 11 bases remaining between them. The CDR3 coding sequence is TGCGCCAGCAGCCAAGGGTGGACAGAAAATTCACCCCTCCACTTT. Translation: CASSQGWTENSPLHF.

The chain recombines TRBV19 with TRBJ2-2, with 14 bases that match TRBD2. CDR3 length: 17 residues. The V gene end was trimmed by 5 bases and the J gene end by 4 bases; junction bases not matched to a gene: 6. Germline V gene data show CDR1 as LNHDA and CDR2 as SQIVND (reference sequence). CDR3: CASSPGLAGVGTGELFF. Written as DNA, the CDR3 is TGTGCCAGTAGTCCGGGACTAGCGGGGGTGGGCACCGGGGAGCTGTTTTTT. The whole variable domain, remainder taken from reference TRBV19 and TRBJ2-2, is DGGITQSPKYLFRKEGQNVTLSCEQNLNHDAMYWYRQDPGQGLRLIYYSQIVNDFQKGDIAEGYSVSREKKESFPLTVTSAQKNPTAFYLCASSPGLAGVGTGELFFGEGSRLTVL.

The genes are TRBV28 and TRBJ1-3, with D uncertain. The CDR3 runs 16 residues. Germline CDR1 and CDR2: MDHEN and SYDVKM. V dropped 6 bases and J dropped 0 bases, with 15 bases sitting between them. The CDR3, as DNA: TGTGCCAGCAGAGTAAGACTCGTGTCCTCTGGAAACACCATATATTTT. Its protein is CASRVRLVSSGNTIYF.

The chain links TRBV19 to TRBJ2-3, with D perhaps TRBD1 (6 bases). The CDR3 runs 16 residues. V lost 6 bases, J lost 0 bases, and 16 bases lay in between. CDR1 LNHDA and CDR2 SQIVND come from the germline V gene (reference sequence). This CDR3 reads CASSLQGLTSTDTQYF. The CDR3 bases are TGTGCCAGTAGCCTCCAGGGGCTTACTAGCACAGATACGCAGTATTTT.

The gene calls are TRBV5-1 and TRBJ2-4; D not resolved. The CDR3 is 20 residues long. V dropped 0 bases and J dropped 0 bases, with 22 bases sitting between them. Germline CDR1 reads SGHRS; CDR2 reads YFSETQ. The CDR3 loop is CASSLGPEPTRPTAKNIQYF. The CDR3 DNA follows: TGCGCCAGCAGCTTGGGCCCGGAACCCACCAGGCCCACAGCCAAAAACATTCAGTACTTC. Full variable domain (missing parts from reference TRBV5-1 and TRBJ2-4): KAGVTQTPRYLIKTRGQQVTLSCSPISGHRSVSWYQQTPGQGLQFLFEYFSETQRNKGNFPGRFSGRQFSNSRSEMNVSTLELGDSALYLCASSLGPEPTRPTAKNIQYFGAGTRLSVL.

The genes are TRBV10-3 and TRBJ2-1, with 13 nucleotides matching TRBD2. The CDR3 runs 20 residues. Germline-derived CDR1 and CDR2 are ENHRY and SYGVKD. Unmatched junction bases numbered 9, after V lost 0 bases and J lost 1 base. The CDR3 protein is CAISESLTSGGLPSYNEQFF. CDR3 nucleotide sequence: TGTGCCATCAGTGAGTCGCTGACTAGCGGGGGGCTTCCTTCCTACAATGAGCAGTTCTTC.

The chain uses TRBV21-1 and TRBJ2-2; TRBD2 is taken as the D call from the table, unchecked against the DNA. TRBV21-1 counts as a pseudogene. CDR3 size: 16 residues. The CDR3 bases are TGTGCCAGCAGCAAACGGGAGGCGGGGGGCCCCGGGGAGCTGTTTTTT. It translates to CASSKREAGGPGELFF.

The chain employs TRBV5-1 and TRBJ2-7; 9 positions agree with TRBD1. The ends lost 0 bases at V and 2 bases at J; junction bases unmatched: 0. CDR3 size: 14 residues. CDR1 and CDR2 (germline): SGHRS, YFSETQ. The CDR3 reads CASSLGDRAYEQYF. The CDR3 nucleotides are TGCGCCAGCAGCTTGGGGGACAGGGCCTACGAGCAGTACTTC.

CDR3 loop: CAWSVLAGKNIQYF. CDR3 nucleotides: TGTGCCTGGAGTGTACTAGCGGGCAAAAACATTCAGTACTTC. This chain connects TRBV30 to TRBJ2-4, with TRBD2 matching over 9 bases. CDR1 and CDR2 from the germline V gene are GTSNPN and SVGIG (reference sequence). V lost 0 bases, J lost 3 bases, and 0 bases stayed unmatched. The CDR3 contains 14 residues.

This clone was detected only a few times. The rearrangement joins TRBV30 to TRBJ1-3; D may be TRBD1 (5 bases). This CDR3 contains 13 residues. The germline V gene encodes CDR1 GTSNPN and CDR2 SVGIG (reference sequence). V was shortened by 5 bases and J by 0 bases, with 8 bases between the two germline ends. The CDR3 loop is CAWLQVSGNTIYF. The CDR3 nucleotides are TGTGCCTGGTTACAGGTCTCTGGAAACACCATATATTTT.

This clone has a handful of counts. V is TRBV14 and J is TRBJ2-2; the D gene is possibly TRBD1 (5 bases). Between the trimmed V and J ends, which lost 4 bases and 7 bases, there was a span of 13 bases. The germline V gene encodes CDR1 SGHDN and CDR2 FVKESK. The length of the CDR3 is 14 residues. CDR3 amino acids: CASSPQGLVGELFF. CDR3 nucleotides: TGTGCCAGCAGCCCGCAGGGATTGGTCGGGGAGCTGTTTTTT.

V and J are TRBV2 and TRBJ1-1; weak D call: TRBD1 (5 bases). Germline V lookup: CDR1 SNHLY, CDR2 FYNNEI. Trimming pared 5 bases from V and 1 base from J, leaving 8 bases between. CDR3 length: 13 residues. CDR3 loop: CASSRQGNTEAFF. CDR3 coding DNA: TGTGCCAGCAGTCGGCAGGGGAACACTGAAGCTTTCTTT. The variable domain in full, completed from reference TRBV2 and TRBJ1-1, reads EPEVTQTPSHQVTQMGQEVILRCVPISNHLYFYWYRQILGQKVEFLVSFYNNEISEKSEIFDDQFSVERPDGSNFTLKIRSTKLEDSAMYFCASSRQGNTEAFFGQGTRLTVV.